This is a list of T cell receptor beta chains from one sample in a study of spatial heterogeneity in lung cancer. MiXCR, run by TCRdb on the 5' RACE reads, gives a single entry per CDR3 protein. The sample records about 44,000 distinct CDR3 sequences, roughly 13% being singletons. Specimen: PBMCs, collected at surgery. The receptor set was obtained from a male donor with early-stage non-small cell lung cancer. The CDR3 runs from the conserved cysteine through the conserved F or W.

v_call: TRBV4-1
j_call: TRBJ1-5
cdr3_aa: CASRQSSGQSQHF

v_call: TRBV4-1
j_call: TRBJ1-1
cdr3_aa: CASSQAALGNTEAFF

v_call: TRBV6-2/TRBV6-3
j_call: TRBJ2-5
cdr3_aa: CASSYRRAETQYF

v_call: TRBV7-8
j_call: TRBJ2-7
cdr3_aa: CASSLGPTVYEQYF

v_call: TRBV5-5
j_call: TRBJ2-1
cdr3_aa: CASSARDVYNEQFF

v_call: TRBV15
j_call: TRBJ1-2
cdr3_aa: CATSRGESLLDGYTF

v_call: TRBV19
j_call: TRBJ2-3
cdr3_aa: CASRDSPSTDTQYF

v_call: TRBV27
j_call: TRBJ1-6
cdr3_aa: CASSLGGRGQSSPLHF

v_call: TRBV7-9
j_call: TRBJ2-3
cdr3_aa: CASSHGTGDFVTDTQYF

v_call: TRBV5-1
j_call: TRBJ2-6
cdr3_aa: CASSPVDTVLNVLTF